This TCR beta chain was observed in a study of OX40 agonist ivuxolimab in advanced cancers. For the wider study: Ivuxolimab was a fully human IgG2 agonistic monoclonal antibody targeting the costimulatory receptor OX40 (CD134). Intravenous ivuxolimab was administered to patients every 2 weeks at six dose levels: 0.01, 0.1, 0.3, 1.5, 3 and 10 mg/kg. Of the roughly 51 patients in dose escalation, about 20 had hepatocellular carcinoma, roughly 15 had melanoma, 9 had renal cell carcinoma and 9 had head and neck cancer. The dose-escalation cohort was approximately 83% male with a mean age of approximately 60 years, ranging from roughly 20 to 80. Patients were allowed to have had prior anti-PD-1, anti-PD-L1 or anti-CTLA-4 therapy, and 40% of the dose-escalation patients had been treated with checkpoint inhibitors. Partial responses occurred in three dose-escalation patients: two with cutaneous melanoma and one with hepatocellular carcinoma. Peripheral TCRbeta sequencing was intended to test whether TCR sequence diversity was altered and clonal T-cell expansion was caused by ivuxolimab. The paper describes the monotherapy dose-escalation part (N of about 47 patients) of the phase I trial of ivuxolimab. Paper-wide results and their limitations: In the 0.1-3.0 mg/kg groups, partial responders had among the lowest normalized peripheral clonal expansion, particularly in CD8+ T cells. After ivuxolimab, more expanded clones were found on average in CD8+ T cells than in CD4+ T cells. Clonal expansion of both CD4+ and CD8+ blood T cells was observed from baseline to week 6 at doses 0.1 to 3.0 mg/kg. The antigen specificity of the clonally expanded peripheral T cells was not determined. Low levels of normalized T-cell clonal expansion were also seen in some patients who did not respond.

Comments on this clone: Its binding antigen is unknown. No much larger clone is present one base from it, and per-base qualities are unavailable.

For sequencing of the TCRbeta CDR3 region, genomic DNA was extracted from the sorted cells. The immunoSEQ Assay was used to sequence the TCRbeta CDR3 regions. TCRdb's version of the immuneACCESS table is confined to in-frame rearrangements and falls short of the full clone set. An unresolved V gene accounts for under half of the shortfall where checked; the remainder is of unknown origin. The sample table records fewer than 65,000 clones; 87% of these occur just once. 0.3% to 0.35% of the sample is in the top ten clones. Patients with a history of autoimmune disease or receiving systemic immunosuppression were excluded from the trial. In every dose cohort, peripheral blood was drawn for TCR sequencing at baseline, cycle 4 day 1, and cycle 7 day 1. Samples were obtained from an open-label, multicenter, first-in-human phase I dose-escalation trial of ivuxolimab. Adults with locally advanced or metastatic melanoma, renal cell carcinoma, hepatocellular carcinoma or head and neck squamous cell carcinoma were enrolled in the trial. CD4+ and CD8+ T cells were sorted separately from peripheral blood before TCR sequencing.

The origin of this receptor is an adult with an advanced solid tumor such as melanoma, head and neck, liver or kidney cancer. The sequencing used CD4+ or CD8+ T cells sorted from blood, collected in a trial of the OX40 agonist ivuxolimab.

The CDR3 protein sequence reads: CASSPRGTTNEKLFF. The nucleotide sequence is TGTGCCAGCAGCCCACGGGGTACAACTAATGAAAAACTGTTTTTT. The receptor chain draws on TRBV5-6 and TRBJ1-4, with no confident D gene call. The CDR3, cysteine through phenylalanine, is 15 amino acids long. Only the CDR3 part of the read is kept: 45 bases, read in frame from the first base. V and J are truncated by 4 bases and 0 bases respectively, leaving an intervening sequence of 10 bases. In the germline V gene, CDR1 corresponds to SGHDT and CDR2 to YYEEEE.